Shown below are 20 T cell receptor beta chains from a single sample sequenced in a study of cytomegalovirus exposure and HLA in healthy donors. This PCR relied on a set of 60 Vbeta primers and 13 Jbeta primers. This table comes from immunoSEQ multiplex PCR, and its TCRdb copy is limited to in-frame clones, with some not included. This sample has 110,000 to 150,000 clones, with roughly 80% found just once. The sequencing input was PBMCs. The receptors come from a female donor in good health and CMV-seronegative.

This sequence joins TRBV29-1 and TRBJ2-1; 7 nucleotides agree with TRBD2. V shed 6 bases, J shed 10 bases, and the junction held 0 bases outside the gene matches. Germline assignment: CDR1 SQVTM and CDR2 ANQGSEA. This CDR3 has 9 amino acids. DNA of the CDR3: TGCAGCGTAGCGGGAGAGCAGTTCTTC. The encoded protein is CSVAGEQFF.

The chain links TRBV19 to TRBJ1-4; 7 nucleotides line up with TRBD1. Germline CDR1 LNHDA, CDR2 SQIVND (reference sequence). V was pared by 5 bases and J by 3 bases, with 3 bases of the junction left unmatched. The CDR3 covers 14 residues. The CDR3 is CASSPGGSNEKLFF. CDR3 coding DNA: TGTGCCAGTAGTCCAGGGGGATCTAATGAAAAACTGTTTTTT.

The V and J genes are TRBV5-4 and TRBJ2-7; 9 bases fit TRBD2. Germline CDR1 is SGHNT and CDR2 is YYREEE (reference sequence). Losses at the gene ends were 1 base for V and 6 bases for J; bases not matched to a gene: 8. The CDR3 loop spans 15 amino acids. The CDR3 loop is CASSLTTSGLAEQYF. DNA for the CDR3: TGTGCCAGCAGCTTGACGACTAGCGGCCTAGCCGAGCAGTACTTC.

V and J are TRBV14 and TRBJ2-7, with D maybe TRBD1 (6 bases). Germline lookup yields CDR1 SGHDN and CDR2 FVKESK. The V and J ends lost 5 bases and 2 bases respectively, with 16 bases between them. This CDR3 contains 15 residues. DNA for the CDR3: TGTGCCAGCAGCACTCTTCAGGGGACCCCCTACGAGCAGTACTTC. Its translation is CASSTLQGTPYEQYF.

V gene TRBV7-9 combines with J gene TRBJ2-7; D possibly corresponds to TRBD1 (6 bases). Germline CDR1 SEHNR, CDR2 FQNEAQ (reference sequence). This CDR3 has 14 residues. The V end lost 4 bases, the J end lost 0 bases, and 10 bases lay between the germline ends. CDR3 sequence: CASSSWTASYEQYF. Written as DNA, the CDR3 is TGTGCCAGCAGCTCATGGACAGCCTCCTACGAGCAGTACTTC. Supplemented by reference TRBV7-9 and TRBJ2-7, the full variable domain reads DTGVSQNPRHKITKRGQNVTFRCDPISEHNRLYWYRQTLGQGPEFLTYFQNEAQLEKSRLLSDRFSAERPKGSFSTLEIQRTEQGDSAMYLCASSSWTASYEQYFGPGTRLTVT.

The rearrangement joins TRBV30 to TRBJ1-1, with unresolved D. Germline V gives CDR1 GTSNPN, CDR2 SVGIG (reference sequence). This CDR3 contains 13 residues. The V gene lost 0 bases and the J gene lost 6 bases, with 11 bases spanning the gap. CDR3 region: CAWSVLGGAEAFF. DNA for the CDR3: TGTGCCTGGAGTGTACTTGGTGGAGCTGAAGCTTTCTTT. Full variable domain (missing parts from reference TRBV30 and TRBJ1-1): SQTIHQWPATLVQPVGSPLSLECTVEGTSNPNLYWYRQAAGRGLQLLFYSVGIGQISSEVPQNLSASRPQDRQFILSSKKLLLSDSGFYLCAWSVLGGAEAFFGQGTRLTVV.

This rearrangement joins TRBV7-8 to TRBJ2-3, with 8 bases matching TRBD2. Germline CDR1 is SGHVS and CDR2 is FQNEAQ. The V and J ends lost 5 bases and 14 bases, in that order; junction bases with no gene match: 6. The CDR3 spans 11 residues. CDR3 DNA: TGTGCCAGCAGCCCGGGACTAGATCTGTATTTT. Its protein product is CASSPGLDLYF. Full variable domain (missing parts from reference TRBV7-8 and TRBJ2-3): GAGVSQSPRYKVAKRGQDVALRCDPISGHVSLFWYQQALGQGPEFLTYFQNEAQLDKSGLPSDRFFAERPEGSVSTLKIQRTQQEDSAVYLCASSPGLDLYFGPGTRLTVL.

In the case of this clone: One junction end disagrees with the germline gene, perhaps due to a read error. The V gene is TRBV2, the J gene TRBJ1-1; 7 bases match TRBD1. This CDR3 contains 13 residues. Germline lookup yields CDR1 SNHLY and CDR2 FYNNEI. The CDR3 spells CASSVGQRLEVFF. Written as DNA, the CDR3 is TGTGCCAGCAGTGTGGGACAGCGTCTTGAAGTTTTCTTT. The full variable domain, completed using reference TRBV2 and TRBJ1-1, is EPEVTQTPSHQVTQMGQEVILRCVPISNHLYFYWYRQILGQKVEFLVSFYNNEISEKSEIFDDQFSVERPDGSNFTLKIRSTKLEDSAMYFCASSVGQRLEVFFGQGTRLTVV.

The chain recombines TRBV2 with TRBJ1-2; 8 positions match TRBD1. Germline loops: CDR1 SNHLY, CDR2 FYNNEI. The CDR3 is 14 amino acids. The V segment lost 4 bases and the J segment 8 bases; nucleotides outside the gene matches: 9. CDR3 residues: CASSGTGRVEGYTF. The CDR3 DNA sequence: TGTGCCAGCAGTGGGACAGGGAGGGTGGAGGGCTACACCTTC.

This chain links TRBV7-9 with TRBJ2-1, with a weak D call TRBD1 (6 bases). The V end was cut by 0 bases, the J end by 10 bases, with 13 bases between. This CDR3 has 14 residues. Germline values: CDR1 SEHNR, CDR2 FQNEAQ (reference sequence). The CDR3: CASSLAVIQGEQFF. For the CDR3, the DNA is TGTGCCAGCAGCTTAGCGGTCATCCAGGGGGAGCAGTTCTTC.

This clone was observed once. The chain couples TRBV6-1 to TRBJ2-5; 11 bases agree with TRBD2. After removal of 6 bases from V and 4 bases from J, the junction contained 7 bases not matched to a gene. The V gene's germline CDR1 is MNHNS and CDR2 SASEGT. The CDR3 loop spans 15 amino acids. The CDR3 coding sequence is TGTGCCAGCAGGCTAGCGGGAGGAGGGGGAGAGACCCAGTACTTC. Residues: CASRLAGGGGETQYF.

The rearrangement joins TRBV18 to TRBJ1-5, with D possibly being TRBD1 (5 bases). CDR3 length equals 15 residues. V shed 0 bases and J shed 4 bases, with 10 bases lying between them. Germline V gene lookup returns CDR1 KGHSH and CDR2 LQKENI. Written as DNA, the CDR3 is TGTGCCAGCTCACCACCGTGGGGGAGGAATCAGCCCCAGCATTTT. This encodes CASSPPWGRNQPQHF.

This rearrangement joins TRBV18 to TRBJ2-5, with 8 bases aligning to TRBD2. V dropped 2 bases and J dropped 5; count of bases not matched to a gene: 4. The germline gives CDR1 KGHSH, CDR2 LQKENI. This CDR3 comprises 14 residues. For the CDR3, the DNA is TGTGCCAGCTCACCAGCGGGAGGAGGTGAGACCCAGTACTTC. Translating it yields CASSPAGGGETQYF.

Worth noting for this clone: The sample has other DNA sequences that encode this CDR3 too. The V and J genes are TRBV2 and TRBJ2-1, with 11 bases lining up with TRBD2. The CDR3 loop spans 14 amino acids. Germline values: CDR1 SNHLY, CDR2 FYNNEI. V dropped 1 base and J dropped 7; count of bases not matched to a gene: 0. The CDR3 is CASSEGLAGNEQFF. In DNA, the CDR3 is TGTGCCAGCAGTGAAGGACTAGCGGGGAATGAGCAGTTCTTC.

The sample holds one count of this clone. The rearrangement uses TRBV19 and TRBJ1-3, with TRBD1 matching 7 bases. J gave up 2 bases and V 0 bases, and 7 bases lay outside the gene matches. The germline V gene has CDR1 LNHDA and CDR2 SQIVND (reference sequence). The CDR3 has 17 residues. CDR3: CASSIDLTGFAGNTIYF. CDR3 nucleotide sequence: TGTGCCAGTAGTATAGACCTGACAGGGTTTGCTGGAAACACCATATATTTT.

V gene TRBV6-4 combines with J gene TRBJ2-1; 8 bases are a match to TRBD2. There are 15 residues in the CDR3. J was trimmed by 4 bases and V by 5 bases; bases with no gene match: 7. Germline CDR1 is MRHNA and CDR2 is SNTAGT. The CDR3 is CASSPTSGEYNEQFF. The CDR3 DNA follows: TGTGCCAGCAGTCCTACTAGCGGAGAGTACAATGAGCAGTTCTTC.

The gene calls are TRBV6-4 and TRBJ2-3, with 9 bases identical to TRBD2. V lost 5 bases, J lost 5 bases, and 8 bases stayed unmatched. The germline CDR1 and CDR2 sequences are MRHNA and SNTAGT. This CDR3 has 15 amino acids. CDR3 nucleotides: TGTGCCAGCAGTTGGCGGGAGGGCCATGGAGATACGCAGTATTTT. Amino acids: CASSWREGHGDTQYF.

This rearrangement joins TRBV6-1 to TRBJ2-1; tentatively, D is TRBD1 (6 bases). The CDR3 covers 14 residues. V was shortened by 8 bases and J by 3 bases, with 14 bases between the two germline ends. In germline, CDR1 is MNHNS, CDR2 SASEGT. In nucleotides, the CDR3 is TGTGCCAGCCACCCTGGGACATTCTACAATGAGCAGTTCTTC. Encoded protein: CASHPGTFYNEQFF.

This clone turned up a few times. The rearrangement joins TRBV7-3 to TRBJ2-2, with D possibly being TRBD2 (6 bases). This CDR3 comprises 14 residues. Germline-derived CDR1 and CDR2 are SGHTA and FQGTGA. Trimming took 5 bases from V and 4 from J, leaving 11 bases between them. DNA for the CDR3: TGTGCCAGCAGCAAGCTAGCGAGCACCGGGGAGCTGTTTTTT. This encodes CASSKLASTGELFF.

The rearrangement links TRBV2 to TRBJ2-1, with 8 nucleotides matching TRBD2. This CDR3 is 14 amino acids long. Germline CDR1 is SNHLY and CDR2 is FYNNEI. V shed 8 bases and J 4 bases; nucleotides not matched to a gene: 7. DNA of the CDR3: TGTGCCAGCGGCTCGGCTAGCGGGTACAATGAGCAGTTCTTC. Translation: CASGSASGYNEQFF.